Listed below are T cell receptor beta chains from one sample, sequenced in a study of identical twins' blood T cells. Via MiXCR, TCRdb re-called the 5' RACE reads, giving one row per CDR3 protein. The table records 350,000 to 400,000 distinct CDR3 sequences, more than 25% of them present only once. The sequencing input was PBMCs. The receptors derive from a woman aged 18-49 years in good health. CDR3s include the opening cysteine and the closing phenylalanine or tryptophan. D genes are given only for firm matches. Not every row has a clone size; where given, it reads once, few, many or a size class.

TRBV6-7,TRBJ2-7,TRBD2,NA,TGCGCCAGCAGTTACGCCGGGGAGCTTAGCGGGAGACCTTACGAGCAGTACTTC,CASSYAGELSGRPYEQYF
TRBV15,TRBJ1-1,NA,few,TGTGCCACCAGCGGCCAGGGTATTGATTTCTTT,CATSGQGIDFF
TRBV5-1,TRBJ1-1,TRBD1,NA,TGCGCCAGCAGCTACGGGACAGTTGGAACTGAAGCTTTCTTT,CASSYGTVGTEAFF
TRBV20-1,TRBJ2-5,NA,few,TGCAGTGCTCCGGCCCGGGGATTAGAGACCCAGTACTTC,CSAPARGLETQYF
TRBV20-1,TRBJ1-1,TRBD1,NA,TGCAGTGCGAGTGGGACAGCGAACACTGAAGCTTTCTTT,CSASGTANTEAFF
TRBV29-1,TRBJ1-1,NA,many,TGCAGCGTTCCCTGGGGAAACACCGAAGCTTTCTTT,CSVPWGNTEAFF
TRBV10-3,TRBJ2-1,NA,NA,TGTGCCATCAGCCGGGATCTCTCCTACAATGAGCAGTTCTTC,CAISRDLSYNEQFF
TRBV20-1,TRBJ1-1,NA,NA,TGCAGTGCTAGAGACGCACAGAACACTGAAGCTTTCTTT,CSARDAQNTEAFF
TRBV29-1,TRBJ1-1,NA,many,TGCAGCGTTGACTATCTGTTGGGGGCTGAAGCTTTCTTT,CSVDYLLGAEAFF
TRBV3-1,TRBJ2-3,NA,few,TGTGCCAGCAGCCTATTTACGACAGCTATCACAGATACGCAGTATTTT,CASSLFTTAITDTQYF
TRBV5-1,TRBJ1-1,TRBD1,few,TGCGCCAGCAGCCCCCGGACAGGGTGGGGGGCTGAAGCTTTCTTT,CASSPRTGWGAEAFF
TRBV11-2,TRBJ2-1,TRBD2,NA,TGTGCCAGCAGCTTCAGTCGGGAGGTGTACAATGAGCAGTTCTTC,CASSFSREVYNEQFF
TRBV6-5,TRBJ1-1,TRBD1,few,TGTGCCAGCAGTTTGGGGACAGGGAGTGCTTTCTTT,CASSLGTGSAFF
TRBV20-1,TRBJ1-1,TRBD1,few,TGCAGTGCTAAGGGGGCGGTGAACACTGAAGCTTTCTTT,CSAKGAVNTEAFF
TRBV29-1,TRBJ2-7,NA,many,TGCAGCGTGGGGGCAGGTTCCTACGAGCAGTACTTC,CSVGAGSYEQYF
TRBV29-1,TRBJ1-1,TRBD1,many,TGCAGCGCCGGGACAGGGGGCAACACTGAAGCTTTCTTT,CSAGTGGNTEAFF
TRBV7-9,TRBJ2-1,NA,NA,TGTGCCAGCAGCTTTACAGTCTCCTACAATGAGCAGTTCTTC,CASSFTVSYNEQFF
TRBV20-1,TRBJ1-2,NA,few,TGCAGTGCTAGGCAAAGCGTTGGCTACACCTTC,CSARQSVGYTF
TRBV20-1,TRBJ1-6,TRBD1,many,TGCAGTGCCCGGACAGGCTCCTATAATTCACCCCTCCACTTT,CSARTGSYNSPLHF
TRBV13,TRBJ2-7,NA,many,TGTGCCAGCAGCTTATTCTCCAGGGCTGGCGAGCAGTACTTC,CASSLFSRAGEQYF
TRBV15,TRBJ1-2,NA,many,TGTGCCACCAGCAGACAGGACTATGGCTACACCTTC,CATSRQDYGYTF
TRBV13,TRBJ1-2,NA,NA,TGTGCCAGCAGCTTAGGCCGCCGGCAGACCTTTAACTATGGCTACACCTTC,CASSLGRRQTFNYGYTF
TRBV12-3/TRBV12-4,TRBJ2-7,NA,NA,TGTGCCAGCAGTAAACTGGAGGAGCGGTACTTC,CASSKLEERYF
TRBV7-2,TRBJ1-2,NA,many,TGTGCCAGCAGCTTAGACGGTTATGGCTACACCTTC,CASSLDGYGYTF
TRBV12-3/TRBV12-4,TRBJ2-7,NA,NA,TGTGCCAGCAGTCTACAGTGTATCTTTAAGTACTTC,CASSLQCIFKYF
TRBV4-3,TRBJ2-7,NA,NA,TGCGCCAGCAGCCAAGATTTCACGGGATTCAGCTACGAGCAGTACTTC,CASSQDFTGFSYEQYF
TRBV10-3,TRBJ1-5,NA,many,TGTGCCATCAGTGATGGAGAGGGCGTGGCCCAGCATTTT,CAISDGEGVAQHF
TRBV9,TRBJ1-1,NA,many,TGTGCCAGCAGCGTAGTCGGGGAGGGAGACACTGAAGCTTTCTTT,CASSVVGEGDTEAFF
TRBV10-3,TRBJ1-1,NA,NA,TGTGCCACACACCATGTGGGGAACACTGAAGCTTTCTTT,CATHHVGNTEAFF
TRBV6-1,TRBJ2-1,NA,few,TGTGCCAGCAGATCGGGGGGCCTTAATGAGCAGTTCTTC,CASRSGGLNEQFF
TRBV7-9,TRBJ2-1,TRBD2,NA,TGTGCCAGCCGAAAGGGCGGGGGATCCTACAATGAGCAGTTCTTC,CASRKGGGSYNEQFF
TRBV7-9,TRBJ1-4,NA,many,TGTGCCAGCAGGGCAGCATCAGACTTCGACGAAAAACTGTTTTTT,CASRAASDFDEKLFF
TRBV9,TRBJ1-2,NA,few,TGTGCCAGCAGCGTAGCGGGTGCTGGACCCAACTATGGCTACACCTTC,CASSVAGAGPNYGYTF
TRBV7-2,TRBJ2-1,TRBD2,NA,TGTGCCAGCAGCACCGGGGGGGCTAGGTTCGACAATGAGCAGTTCTTC,CASSTGGARFDNEQFF
TRBV6-6,TRBJ1-1,NA,few,TGTGCCAGCAGTTACCGTGGCGGGTTTGGCACTGAAGCTTTCTTT,CASSYRGGFGTEAFF
TRBV2,TRBJ1-1,NA,many,TGTGCCAGCAGTGAAATAGGGCCGGGGAACACTGAAGCTTTCTTT,CASSEIGPGNTEAFF
TRBV5-1,TRBJ2-3,NA,NA,TGCGCCAGCAGCTTGGCCACCGAGGGAGATACGCAGTATTTT,CASSLATEGDTQYF
TRBV25-1,TRBJ1-1,NA,NA,TGTGCCAGCAGGGATGATTTCGGAACTGAAGCTTTCTTT,CASRDDFGTEAFF
TRBV29-1,TRBJ2-1,TRBD2,NA,TGCAGCGTTGCGGGACTAGCGGGAGGAGATGAGCAGTTCTTC,CSVAGLAGGDEQFF
TRBV20-1,TRBJ1-2,NA,NA,TGCAGTGCGCCGGAAGGGGCAGGTTCCTATGGCTACACCTTC,CSAPEGAGSYGYTF
TRBV20-1,TRBJ1-5,NA,few,TGCAGTGCTATCCATCGACAGCTCAATCAGCCCCAGCATTTT,CSAIHRQLNQPQHF
TRBV4-1,TRBJ2-1,TRBD1,few,TGCGCCAGCAGCAATCCCGGGACAGGACGCTATGAGCAGTTCTTC,CASSNPGTGRYEQFF
TRBV20-1,TRBJ1-5,NA,NA,TGCAGTGCTCAGGGTCATAGCAATCAGCCCCAGCATTTT,CSAQGHSNQPQHF
TRBV20-1,TRBJ1-6,NA,few,TGCAGTGCTAGTCGCCAAACCTCCTATAATTCACCCCTCCACTTT,CSASRQTSYNSPLHF
TRBV30,TRBJ2-1,TRBD2,few,TGTGCCTGGAGTGCAGGGACTACATACAATGAGCAGTTCTTC,CAWSAGTTYNEQFF
TRBV20-1,TRBJ2-5,TRBD1,NA,TGCAGTGCTACCCCTAATGTAGGGGGCGGTGAGACCCAGTACTTC,CSATPNVGGGETQYF
TRBV29-1,TRBJ1-2,NA,NA,TGCAGCGTTGAGGGGGGTACTAACTATGGCTACACCTTC,CSVEGGTNYGYTF